This entry concerns a single T cell receptor (beta chain). The sample belongs to a study of human thymus T cells. Libraries were prepared by immunoSEQ multiplex PCR; TCRdb keeps only in-frame clonotypes and omits some of them. The profile covers 65,000 to 90,000 clones, with 85% to 95% appearing a single time and 0.034% taken by the ten largest. Resections were taken during corrective heart surgery, and the thymus tissue came from these. Infants, healthy and Finnish, who were having corrective surgery for congenital heart defects served as donors. CDR1 KGHSH and CDR2 LQKENI come from the germline V gene. This CDR3 has 14 amino acids. V dropped 3 bases and J dropped 5 bases, with 14 bases sitting between them.

The V gene is TRBV18, the J gene TRBJ2-7; weak D call: TRBD1 (6 bases). Sequencing was performed on thymus tissue. The origin of this receptor is a girl less than two years old with a congenital heart defect but otherwise immunologically healthy. CDR3 coding DNA: TGTGCCAGCTCACCCCGTGAGACAGGCCACGAGCAGTACTTC. Its translation: CASSPRETGHEQYF.